What follows are 26 T cell receptor beta chains derived from one specimen sequenced in a study of lymphopenia after photon versus proton radiotherapy (dated by TCRdb to between 2018 and 2020). Library preparation employed the immunoSEQ multiplex PCR assay. TCRdb retrieved this table from immuneACCESS and kept in-frame rearrangements only. Not all clones are present; in checked studies, unresolved V genes account for under half, and no reason is known for the remainder. This sample has 25,000 to 35,000 clones in its table, and about 83% of those were observed once. Clones ranked in the top ten supply over 45% of the sample. The specimen comprised peripheral blood, sampled from a patient treated with proton-based radiotherapy. Source of these receptors: a woman in her fifties or sixties with cholangiocarcinoma. Some clones in this sample may be carry-over from other donors' samples.

This chain uses TRBV2 with TRBJ2-1; D is possibly TRBD1 (5 bases). The CDR3 is made up of 14 amino acids. Germline assignment: CDR1 SNHLY and CDR2 FYNNEI. V lost 6 bases to trimming and J lost 1 base, with 10 bases between them. This chain's CDR3 is CASSLGVSYNEQFF. In DNA, the CDR3 is TGTGCCAGCAGCTTAGGGGTTTCCTACAATGAGCAGTTCTTC.

This rearrangement joins TRBV25-1 to TRBJ1-2, with no clear D. The CDR3 is 14 residues long. The ends were cut back, 4 bases at V and 8 bases at J, with 17 bases in the middle. Germline lookup yields CDR1 MGHDK and CDR2 SYGVNS. CDR3 amino acids: CASSAAGRDAGYTF. As DNA, the CDR3 is TGTGCCAGCAGTGCCGCGGGTCGGGATGCGGGCTACACCTTC.

The chain links TRBV5-1 to TRBJ1-2, with 8 positions matching TRBD1. The CDR3 is 13 amino acids. Trimming took 4 bases from V and 8 from J; bases not matched to a gene: 7. In germline, CDR1 is SGHRS, CDR2 YFSETQ. For the CDR3, the DNA is TGCGCCAGCAGCGCACAGGGGGATCTGGGCTACACCTTC. Translated: CASSAQGDLGYTF.

This clone occurred once. This chain uses TRBV4-1 with TRBJ1-1; no reliable D call. The germline V gene encodes CDR1 MGHRA and CDR2 YSYEKL. Trimming removed 3 bases at V and 4 bases at J, with 12 bases between. CDR3 length: 14 residues. This CDR3 is CASSQSGVGTEAFF. The CDR3 DNA follows: TGCGCCAGCAGCCAGAGCGGCGTTGGCACTGAAGCTTTCTTT.

In its sample, this clone was seen once. The chain recombines TRBV30 with TRBJ2-3, with D uncertain. Between the trimmed V and J ends, which lost 3 bases and 4 bases, there was a span of 17 bases. The CDR3 length is 15 residues. Germline CDR1 and CDR2: GTSNPN and SVGIG (reference sequence). CDR3 coding DNA: TGTGCCTGGAGACCAACCCCAGGTTGGGCAGATACGCAGTATTTT. It encodes CAWRPTPGWADTQYF.

This clone occurred a few times. The chain couples TRBV5-5 to TRBJ2-1; 10 bases are a match to TRBD2. The CDR3 runs 16 residues. CDR1 is SGHKS and CDR2 is YYEKEE in the germline V gene (reference sequence). V was pared by 4 bases and J by 7 bases, with 11 bases of the junction left unmatched. CDR3 region: CASSDVLGLATNEQFF. CDR3 in DNA: TGTGCCAGCAGCGACGTTTTGGGACTAGCGACGAATGAGCAGTTCTTC. The full variable domain, its missing parts supplied by reference TRBV5-5 and TRBJ2-1, is DAGVTQSPTHLIKTRGQQVTLRCSPISGHKSVSWYQQVLGQGPQFIFQYYEKEERGRGNFPDRFSARQFPNYSSELNVNALLLGDSALYLCASSDVLGLATNEQFFGPGTRLTVL.

The J gene is TRBJ1-6, the V gene TRBV5-1, with D perhaps TRBD1 (5 bases). Looked up from germline, CDR1 is SGHRS and CDR2 is YFSETQ. The CDR3 length is 16 residues. The ends were cut back, 3 bases at V and 5 bases at J, with 15 bases in the middle. CDR3 DNA sequence: TGCGCCAGCAGCTCCCCTTGGGGACGGGATAATTCACCCCTCCACTTT. This translates into CASSSPWGRDNSPLHF. Full variable domain (remainder filled in from reference TRBV5-1 and TRBJ1-6): KAGVTQTPRYLIKTRGQQVTLSCSPISGHRSVSWYQQTPGQGLQFLFEYFSETQRNKGNFPGRFSGRQFSNSRSEMNVSTLELGDSALYLCASSSPWGRDNSPLHFGNGTRLTVT.

Only one count was recorded for this clone. The V call is TRBV4-1, the J call TRBJ1-5; D gene unclear. Per germline, CDR1 MGHRA and CDR2 YSYEKL. CDR3 length: 16 amino acids. V lost 0 bases and J 5 bases, leaving 14 bases between the germline ends. The CDR3 region has the DNA TGCGCCAGCAGCCAAGAGGCGGCCAGGCTTGATCAGCCCCAGCATTTT. Protein: CASSQEAARLDQPQHF.

The chain has TRBV21-1 and TRBJ1-5; whether TRBD1, the table's D call, matches the DNA was not checked. TRBV21-1 is shown as a pseudogene. The CDR3 extends over 14 amino acids. DNA for the CDR3: TGTGCCAGCAGGGACAGATCTTACGGTCAGCCCCAGCATTTT. It specifies CASRDRSYGQPQHF.

V and J are TRBV11-2 and TRBJ1-6; D is unresolved. Germline assignment: CDR1 SGHAT and CDR2 FQNNGV. Trimming stripped 1 base from V and 7 bases from J, with 11 bases between. This CDR3 spans 15 amino acids. The CDR3 reads CASSLVETPNSPLHF. The CDR3 DNA reads as TGTGCCAGCAGCTTAGTTGAGACACCCAATTCACCCCTCCACTTT.

The V call is TRBV7-9, the J call TRBJ1-5, with 7 bases fitting TRBD1. This CDR3 has 16 residues. Germline values: CDR1 SEHNR, CDR2 FQNEAQ (reference sequence). The V gene end was trimmed by 4 bases and the J gene end by 4 bases; junction bases not matched to a gene: 10. The CDR3 sequence: CASSSTSGTVNQPQHF. The CDR3 DNA reads TGTGCCAGCAGCTCAACATCCGGGACAGTAAATCAGCCCCAGCATTTT. Using reference TRBV7-9 and TRBJ1-5 for the parts outside the CDR3, the full variable domain is DTGVSQNPRHKITKRGQNVTFRCDPISEHNRLYWYRQTLGQGPEFLTYFQNEAQLEKSRLLSDRFSAERPKGSFSTLEIQRTEQGDSAMYLCASSSTSGTVNQPQHFGDGTRLSIL.

The V and J genes are TRBV6-4 and TRBJ2-5, with 15 bases that match TRBD2. Looked up from germline, CDR1 is MRHNA and CDR2 is SNTAGT. The CDR3 loop spans 17 amino acids. V trimming: 5 bases; J trimming: 5 bases; junction bases outside the gene matches: 9. The CDR3 coding sequence is TGTGCCAGCAGTCCCGGGACTAGCGGGAGGATCGGTGAGACCCAGTACTTC. It is translated as CASSPGTSGRIGETQYF.

The V and J genes are TRBV5-8 and TRBJ1-1, with unresolved D. This CDR3 has 14 amino acids. Germline V gives CDR1 SGHTS, CDR2 YDEGEE. V was shortened by 2 bases and J by 5 bases, with 13 bases between the two germline ends. The DNA for the CDR3 is TGTGCCAGCAGCTTAAAAAGGGAGCCGACTGAAGCTTTCTTT. The encoded protein is CASSLKREPTEAFF.

The chain uses TRBV9 and TRBJ1-2; D not certain. CDR1 and CDR2 (germline): SGDLS, YYNGEE. Trimming shortened V by 3 bases and J by 5 bases, and 11 bases separated the two germline ends. The length of the CDR3 is 13 residues. The CDR3 spells CASSARAGYGYTF. CDR3 DNA sequence: TGTGCCAGCAGCGCAAGGGCGGGTTATGGCTACACCTTC.

This chain connects TRBV4-1 to TRBJ2-3; D is possibly TRBD1 (6 bases). This CDR3 spans 16 amino acids. Trimming left V 1 base short and J 5 bases short, with 16 bases between. In germline, CDR1 is MGHRA, CDR2 YSYEKL. CDR3 in amino acids: CASSQVRRQGGDTQYF. The CDR3 DNA follows: TGCGCCAGCAGCCAAGTTCGTCGACAAGGGGGAGATACGCAGTATTTT.

The rearrangement uses TRBV10-3 and TRBJ1-2; 11 bases are a match to TRBD1. CDR1 is ENHRY, CDR2 SYGVKD, per germline. J was trimmed by 8 bases and V by 6 bases; bases with no gene match: 8. There are 14 residues in the CDR3. The CDR3 DNA reads TGTGCCATCAGGACGGGACAGGGGGTTCAAGGCTACACCTTC. This codes for CAIRTGQGVQGYTF.

The chain carries TRBV7-3 and TRBJ1-1; no clear D gene. The germline gives CDR1 SGHTA, CDR2 FQGTGA. The length of the CDR3 is 15 residues. Trimming cost V 10 bases and J 1 base, with 19 bases left between them. Written as DNA, the CDR3 is TGTGCCACCACTAACGTGGGCCGGAGGAACACTGAAGCTTTCTTT. It specifies CATTNVGRRNTEAFF.

The chain uses TRBV7-9 and TRBJ1-2; D gene uncertain. This CDR3 spans 14 amino acids. Germline V CDR1 and CDR2: SEHNR, FQNEAQ (reference sequence). V was shortened by 1 base and J by 6 bases, with 12 bases between the two germline ends. DNA of the CDR3: TGTGCCAGCAGCTTAGTCCGGTTCTCAGATGGCTACACCTTC. Translating gives CASSLVRFSDGYTF.

The V call is TRBV27, the J call TRBJ2-1; 9 bases match TRBD2. The CDR3 covers 17 residues. V dropped 3 bases and J dropped 4; count of bases not matched to a gene: 10. Germline V gene data show CDR1 as MNHEY and CDR2 as SMNVEV (reference sequence). The CDR3 coding sequence is TGTGCCAGCAGTTTCTCAGCGGGGGGTCAATTGTACAATGAGCAGTTCTTC. It specifies CASSFSAGGQLYNEQFF.

The genes are TRBV6-6 and TRBJ1-2; 7 bases fit TRBD1. V was pared by 0 bases and J by 6 bases, with 4 bases of the junction left unmatched. This CDR3 is 14 amino acids long. Germline CDR1 reads MNHNY; CDR2 reads SVGAGI (reference sequence). In nucleotides, the CDR3 is TGTGCCAGCAGTTACTCCTTACAGGGGAATGGCTACACCTTC. Encoded protein: CASSYSLQGNGYTF.

The chain couples TRBV15 to TRBJ1-4; D possibly corresponds to TRBD1 (5 bases). The CDR3 extends over 13 amino acids. With 5 bases removed from V and 5 bases from J, the gap between germline ends came to 9 bases. Germline V gives CDR1 LNHNV, CDR2 YYDKDF (reference sequence). Written as DNA, the CDR3 is TGTGCCACCAGCGTCAACAGGAATGAAAAACTGTTTTTT. Amino acid sequence: CATSVNRNEKLFF.

The rearrangement links TRBV2 to TRBJ2-7; unclear D gene. The germline V gene has CDR1 SNHLY and CDR2 FYNNEI. Trimming pared 8 bases from V and 0 bases from J, leaving 8 bases between. The CDR3 totals 12 residues. This chain's CDR3 is CASVVSSYEQYF. The CDR3 DNA sequence: TGTGCCAGCGTCGTGAGCTCCTACGAGCAGTACTTC. Complete variable domain (other parts from reference TRBV2 and TRBJ2-7): EPEVTQTPSHQVTQMGQEVILRCVPISNHLYFYWYRQILGQKVEFLVSFYNNEISEKSEIFDDQFSVERPDGSNFTLKIRSTKLEDSAMYFCASVVSSYEQYFGPGTRLTVT.

This chain links TRBV7-6 with TRBJ1-1; D gene ambiguous. Trimming took off 0 bases at V and 5 bases at J, with 13 bases between the two ends. The CDR3 sequence is 15 residues long. Germline lookup yields CDR1 SGHVS and CDR2 FNYEAQ. Written as DNA, the CDR3 is TGTGCCAGCAGCTTAGCGGGGAGGGATGGAACTGAAGCTTTCTTT. It translates to CASSLAGRDGTEAFF.

V and J are TRBV15 and TRBJ2-3, with TRBD2 identical over 7 bases. The germline CDR1 and CDR2 sequences are LNHNV and YYDKDF (reference sequence). The length of the CDR3 is 13 residues. V shed 8 bases, J shed 4 bases, and the junction held 6 bases outside the gene matches. The CDR3 here is CATGGGRSDTQYF. The DNA for the CDR3 is TGTGCCACCGGGGGAGGGAGGTCAGATACGCAGTATTTT.

The V and J genes are TRBV18 and TRBJ1-1; the D is unclear. Per germline, CDR1 KGHSH and CDR2 LQKENI. Deletions cut 5 bases from V and 1 base from J, with 11 bases between. This CDR3 contains 14 residues. CDR3 residues: CASSEIAGNTEAFF. The CDR3 coding sequence is TGTGCCAGCTCAGAGATTGCGGGGAACACTGAAGCTTTCTTT.

The chain has TRBV13 and TRBJ2-1; TRBD2 might be the D (5 bases). CDR3 length: 12 amino acids. Germline values: CDR1 PRHDT, CDR2 FYEKMQ (reference sequence). Trimming pared 11 bases from V and 6 bases from J, leaving 14 bases between. DNA of the CDR3: TGTGCCCCCCCCGGGGTATCCAATGAGCAGTTCTTC. The encoded protein is CAPPGVSNEQFF.